A selection of T cell receptor beta chains follows, all from one sample in a study of Graves' ophthalmopathy and Graves' hyperthyroidism. TCRdb reprocessed the multiplex PCR reads via MiXCR and lists one record per CDR3 protein. The profile shows under 350,000 distinct CDR3 sequences, 17% of them singletons. Sequencing input: peripheral blood. The receptor source for this set is an adult man with Graves' ophthalmopathy. The CDR3 runs from the conserved cysteine through the conserved F or W. A D gene is named only where the DNA matches it firmly. Clone size is not always given. Where it is, it says once, few, many or a class for expanded clones.

v_call	clone_size	d_call	j_call	cdr3_nt	cdr3_aa
TRBV12-3/TRBV12-4	.	.	TRBJ1-6	TGTGCCAGCATTCCATCGGGGGCTCGGGGCTTACCCCTCCACTTT	CASIPSGARGLPLHF
TRBV6-5	.	.	TRBJ1-1	TGTGCCAGCAGTTTCGACGGAACGAACACTGAAGCTTTCTTT	CASSFDGTNTEAFF
TRBV28	many	.	TRBJ1-2	TGTGCCAGCACTGGAGCAGGGCCTTTCTATGGCTACACCTTC	CASTGAGPFYGYTF
TRBV3-1	many	.	TRBJ2-2	TGTGCCAGCAGCCGACGGGAAACCTACCTCCTCGCCGGGGAGCTGTTTTTT	CASSRRETYLLAGELFF
TRBV28	many	TRBD1	TRBJ1-2	TGTGCCAGCAGCGCCCAACTCGACAGGGATGGCTACACCTTC	CASSAQLDRDGYTF
TRBV6-5	many	.	TRBJ1-3	TGTGCCAGCAGTTACTCGCGGCAGGCTGGAAACACCATATATTTT	CASSYSRQAGNTIYF
TRBV6-1	many	.	TRBJ2-2	TGTGCCAGCATAATTCTTTTTCGTGAAGGCACCGGGGAGCTGTTTTTT	CASIILFREGTGELFF
TRBV30	many	.	TRBJ1-2	TGTGCCGAAACAGGGTATACGGGCTACACCTTC	CAETGYTGYTF
TRBV27	many	TRBD2	TRBJ2-2	TGTGCCAGCAGAGGGCTAGCGGGAGCGTCGAACACCGGGGAGCTGTTTTTT	CASRGLAGASNTGELFF
TRBV27	many	TRBD1	TRBJ2-7	TGTGCCAGCAGTTTATCACCGGGACAGGGAGGGGGAAGCTCCTACGAGCAGTACTTC	CASSLSPGQGGGSSYEQYF